The TCR beta chain described here comes from a study of naive and memory T cell subsets. The study, taken as a whole, reports: TCRs were reportedly recovered from both biopsy types, mostly tuberculin test sites.

Reverse transcription of blood and skin TCR RNA was primed at alpha and beta constant regions. Amplification of ligated cDNA took four PCR rounds with SP2 and nested alpha and beta constant primers. TCRdb processed the UMI-ligation and nested PCR reads anew with MiXCR; each CDR3 protein has one entry. Among approximately 20,000 distinct CDR3 sequences listed, more than 9% were seen once. This clonotype came up many times. Antigen specificity is unknown. In germline, CDR1 is SQVTM, CDR2 ANQGSEA. Trimming cost V 7 bases and J 13 bases, with 10 bases left between them. The CDR3 covers 8 residues. Treatment given: skin biopsy from PPD injection site in Mantoux-positive individual. Reverse transcription used DNase-treated unsorted total RNA, aiming for roughly 1 to 1,100 ng. A UMI-containing oligonucleotide was joined by 3' ligation to the TCR cDNA template. Skin biopsies came from PPD injection sites in Mantoux-positive individuals.

The V call is TRBV29-1, the J call TRBJ2-5; D ambiguous. This receptor was identified in an adult in good health. This specimen consisted of skin, obtained from a tuberculin skin test site. The CDR3 here is CSAGPAYF. The CDR3 DNA follows: TGCAGCGCTGGGCCCGCGTACTTC.